This record covers a single T cell receptor (beta chain). V gave up 2 bases and J gave up 0 bases, with 8 bases separating them. Germline-derived CDR1 and CDR2 are MNHNS and SASEGT. The CDR3 loop spans 15 amino acids. This sample was taken from a study of T cell responses to AZD1222 COVID-19 vaccine. Repertoires were generated with immunoSEQ multiplex PCR, while TCRdb's copy carries only in-frame clones and drops some. The sample lists 60,000 to 90,000 clones; over 65% were seen once. The sequenced sample was peripheral blood, obtained 28 days after the second dose of the MenACWY control vaccine. This chain uses TRBV6-1 with TRBJ2-1; D perhaps matches TRBD2 (6 bases). The clonotype originates from an adult who received the MenACWY meningococcal vaccine as a control. This CDR3 reads CASSETDYSYNEQFF. DNA of the CDR3: TGTGCCAGCAGTGAAACGGACTACTCCTACAATGAGCAGTTCTTC.